A selection of T cell receptor beta chains follows, all from one sample in a study of blood T cell repertoires in COVID-19. Clones were sequenced by immunoSEQ multiplex PCR, and TCRdb holds only the in-frame ones, with some missing. The table has about 350,000 clones, 88% seen once; the top ten hold approximately 1%. The sequenced material came from PBMCs or T cells enriched from blood (not recorded which). Every receptor here comes from a woman younger than 45 who had been exposed to COVID-19. CDR3s include the opening cysteine and the closing phenylalanine or tryptophan. D genes are given only for firm matches. Size values are once, few and many counts, or a class for expanded clones, and some rows have none.

TRBD1	TRBV27	TRBJ2-7	NA	CASSPGTGWYEQYF	TGTGCCAGCAGTCCCGGGACAGGGTGGTACGAGCAGTACTTC
TRBD1	TRBV7-9	TRBJ1-6	few	CASSLRQGNSPLHF	TGTGCCAGCAGCCTAAGACAGGGTAATTCACCCCTCCACTTT
NA	TRBV7-8	TRBJ1-1	NA	CASSFGHQNTEAFF	TGTGCCAGCAGCTTTGGACATCAGAACACTGAAGCTTTCTTT
NA	TRBV5-8	TRBJ1-4	NA	CASVQGITNEKLFF	TGTGCCAGCGTACAGGGAATTACTAATGAAAAACTGTTTTTT
NA	TRBV7-3	TRBJ2-2	NA	CASGDWGGENTGELFF	TGTGCCAGCGGGGATTGGGGAGGCGAGAACACCGGGGAGCTGTTTTTT
TRBD2	TRBV5-1	TRBJ2-7	NA	CASSVGALGLAGDEQYF	TGCGCCAGCAGCGTTGGGGCCCTGGGACTAGCGGGAGACGAGCAGTACTTC
TRBD1	TRBV7-9	TRBJ1-2	NA	CASSLDRGYGYTF	TGTGCCAGCAGCTTAGACAGGGGGTATGGCTACACCTTC
TRBD1	TRBV5-1	TRBJ2-5	once	CASSFPGQGAQETQYF	TGCGCCAGCAGCTTCCCGGGACAGGGGGCTCAAGAGACCCAGTACTTC
TRBD2	TRBV6-5	TRBJ2-7	few	CASSYANTGTSEQYF	TGTGCCAGCAGTTACGCCAACACCGGGACTAGCGAGCAGTACTTC
NA	TRBV12-1	TRBJ2-7	NA	CASSKGLADSSYEQYF	TGTGCCAGCAGCAAGGGACTAGCGGATAGCTCCTACGAGCAGTACTTC
NA	TRBV19	TRBJ2-6	NA	CASNRDTGANVLTF	TGTGCCAGTAACCGGGACACTGGGGCCAACGTCCTGACTTTC
TRBD1	TRBV27	TRBJ1-5	NA	CASSDAPTWPGDRVNQPQHF	TGTGCCAGCAGTGACGCTCCGACCTGGCCGGGGGACAGGGTCAATCAGCCCCAGCATTTT
TRBD1	TRBV3-1/TRBV3-2	TRBJ1-1	once	CASSQDRWGRQGATEAFF	TGTGCCAGCAGCCAAGATAGGTGGGGGAGACAGGGGGCCACTGAAGCTTTCTTT
TRBD2	TRBV19	TRBJ2-3	NA	CASSIRREPTDTQYF	TGTGCCAGTAGTATAAGGCGGGAGCCCACAGATACGCAGTATTTT